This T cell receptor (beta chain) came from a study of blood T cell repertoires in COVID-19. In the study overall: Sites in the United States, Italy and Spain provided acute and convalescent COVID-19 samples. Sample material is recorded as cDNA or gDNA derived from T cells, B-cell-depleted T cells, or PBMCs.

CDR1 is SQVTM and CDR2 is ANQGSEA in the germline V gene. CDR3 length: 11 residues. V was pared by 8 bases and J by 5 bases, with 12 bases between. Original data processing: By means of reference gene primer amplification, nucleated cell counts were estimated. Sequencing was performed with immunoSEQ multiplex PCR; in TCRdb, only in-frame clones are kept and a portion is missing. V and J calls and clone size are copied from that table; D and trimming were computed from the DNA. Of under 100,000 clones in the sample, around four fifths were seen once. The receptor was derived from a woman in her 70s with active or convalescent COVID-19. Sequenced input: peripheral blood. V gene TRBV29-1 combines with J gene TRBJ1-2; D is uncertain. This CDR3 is CSHGGVYGYTF. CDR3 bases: TGCAGCCACGGCGGGGTATATGGCTACACCTTC.